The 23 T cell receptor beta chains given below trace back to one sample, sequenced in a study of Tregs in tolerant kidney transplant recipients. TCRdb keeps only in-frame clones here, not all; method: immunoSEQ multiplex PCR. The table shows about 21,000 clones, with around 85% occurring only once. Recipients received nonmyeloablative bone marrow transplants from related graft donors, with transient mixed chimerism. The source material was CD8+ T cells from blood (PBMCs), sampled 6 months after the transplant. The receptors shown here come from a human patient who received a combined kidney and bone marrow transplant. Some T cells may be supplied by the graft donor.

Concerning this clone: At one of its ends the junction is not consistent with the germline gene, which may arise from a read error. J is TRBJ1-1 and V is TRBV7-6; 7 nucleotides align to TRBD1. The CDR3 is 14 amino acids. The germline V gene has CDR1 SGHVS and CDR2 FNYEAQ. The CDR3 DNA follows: TGTGCCAGCAGCCGTGGGGGGACAGATAGTGAAACTTTCTTT. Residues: CASSRGGTDSETFF.

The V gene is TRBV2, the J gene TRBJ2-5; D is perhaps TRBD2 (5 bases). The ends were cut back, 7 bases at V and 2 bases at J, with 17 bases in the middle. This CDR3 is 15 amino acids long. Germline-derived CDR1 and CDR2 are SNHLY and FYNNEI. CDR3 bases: TGTGCCAGCACTTTCGCCAGCGGCCTACAAGAGACCCAGTACTTC. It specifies CASTFASGLQETQYF.

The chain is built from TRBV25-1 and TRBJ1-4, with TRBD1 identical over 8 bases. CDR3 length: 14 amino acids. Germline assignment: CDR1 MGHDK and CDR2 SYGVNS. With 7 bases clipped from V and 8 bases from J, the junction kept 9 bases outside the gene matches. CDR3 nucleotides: TGTGCCAGCACGGACAGGGAAGGTGAAGAAAAACTGTTTTTT. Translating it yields CASTDREGEEKLFF. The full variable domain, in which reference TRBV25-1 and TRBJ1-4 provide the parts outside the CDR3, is EADIYQTPRYLVIGTGKKITLECSQTMGHDKMYWYQQDPGMELHLIHYSYGVNSTEKGDLSSESTVSRIRTEHFPLTLESARPSHTSQYLCASTDREGEEKLFFGSGTQLSVL.

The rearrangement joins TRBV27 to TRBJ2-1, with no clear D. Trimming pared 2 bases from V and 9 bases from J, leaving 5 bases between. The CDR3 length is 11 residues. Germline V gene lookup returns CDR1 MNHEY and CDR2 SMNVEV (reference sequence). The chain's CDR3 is CASSLGPEQFF. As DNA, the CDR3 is TGTGCCAGCAGTTTAGGGCCTGAGCAGTTCTTC.

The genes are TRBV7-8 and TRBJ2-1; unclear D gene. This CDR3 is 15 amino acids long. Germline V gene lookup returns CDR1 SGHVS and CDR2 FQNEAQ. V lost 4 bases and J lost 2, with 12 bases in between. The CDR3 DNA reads TGTGCCAGCAGCTCACCTCTAGTCCCCTACAATGAGCAGTTCTTC. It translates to CASSSPLVPYNEQFF.

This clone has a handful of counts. CDR3 DNA: TGTGCCTCGTTCCAGTCTGCTAGCGGGGTTAGCTCCTACGAGCAGTACTTC. It encodes CASFQSASGVSSYEQYF. This chain uses TRBV7-8 with TRBJ2-7; TRBD2 matches 9 bases. The CDR3 consists of 17 residues. Trimming removed 11 bases from V and 0 bases from J; junction bases left unmatched: 17. CDR1 is SGHVS, CDR2 FQNEAQ, per germline.

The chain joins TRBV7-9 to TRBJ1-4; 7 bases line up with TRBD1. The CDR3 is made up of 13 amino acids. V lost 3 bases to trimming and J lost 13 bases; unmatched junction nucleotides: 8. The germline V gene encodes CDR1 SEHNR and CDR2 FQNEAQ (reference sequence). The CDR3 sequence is CASSLGVRDRLFF. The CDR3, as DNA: TGTGCCAGCAGCTTGGGGGTCCGGGACAGACTGTTTTTT.

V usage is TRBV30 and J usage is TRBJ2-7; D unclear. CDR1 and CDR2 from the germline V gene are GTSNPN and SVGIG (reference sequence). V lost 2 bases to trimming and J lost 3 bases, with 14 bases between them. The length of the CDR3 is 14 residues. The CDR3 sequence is CAWSPGSFHYEQYF. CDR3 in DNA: TGTGCCTGGAGTCCGGGTAGCTTCCACTACGAGCAGTACTTC. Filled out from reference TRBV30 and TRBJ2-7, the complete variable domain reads SQTIHQWPATLVQPVGSPLSLECTVEGTSNPNLYWYRQAAGRGLQLLFYSVGIGQISSEVPQNLSASRPQDRQFILSSKKLLLSDSGFYLCAWSPGSFHYEQYFGPGTRLTVT.

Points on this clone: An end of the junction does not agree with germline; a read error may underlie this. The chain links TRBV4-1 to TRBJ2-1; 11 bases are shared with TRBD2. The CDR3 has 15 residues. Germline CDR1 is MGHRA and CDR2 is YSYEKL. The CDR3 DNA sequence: TGCGCCAGCAGCCCGACTAGCGGGACCTACAATGAGCAGCTCTTC. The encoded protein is CASSPTSGTYNEQLF.

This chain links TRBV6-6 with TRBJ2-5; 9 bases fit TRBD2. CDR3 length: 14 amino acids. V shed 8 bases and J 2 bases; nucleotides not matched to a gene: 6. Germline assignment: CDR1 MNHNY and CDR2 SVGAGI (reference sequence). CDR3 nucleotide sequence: TGTGCCAGCGGGGGGCTAGCGGGACAAGAGACCCAGTACTTC. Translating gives CASGGLAGQETQYF.

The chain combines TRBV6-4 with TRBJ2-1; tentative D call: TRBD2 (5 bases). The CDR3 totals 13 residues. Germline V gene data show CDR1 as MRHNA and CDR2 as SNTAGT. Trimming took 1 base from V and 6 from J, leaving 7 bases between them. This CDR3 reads CASSDYEGNEQFF. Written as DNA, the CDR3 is TGTGCCAGCAGTGACTATGAGGGCAATGAGCAGTTCTTC.

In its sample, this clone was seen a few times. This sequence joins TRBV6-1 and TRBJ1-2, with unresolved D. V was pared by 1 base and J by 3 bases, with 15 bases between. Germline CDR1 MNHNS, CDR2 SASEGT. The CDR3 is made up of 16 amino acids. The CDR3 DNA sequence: TGTGCCAGCAGTGAAGAGGTGGGAGGGCCCTACTATGGCTACACCTTC. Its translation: CASSEEVGGPYYGYTF.

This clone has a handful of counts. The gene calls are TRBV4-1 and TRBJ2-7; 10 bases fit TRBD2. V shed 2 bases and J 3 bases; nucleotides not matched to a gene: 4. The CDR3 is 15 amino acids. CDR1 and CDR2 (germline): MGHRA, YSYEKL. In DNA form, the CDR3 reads TGCGCCAGCAGCCAACCCGGGACTAGCGACTACGAGCAGTACTTC. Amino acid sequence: CASSQPGTSDYEQYF.

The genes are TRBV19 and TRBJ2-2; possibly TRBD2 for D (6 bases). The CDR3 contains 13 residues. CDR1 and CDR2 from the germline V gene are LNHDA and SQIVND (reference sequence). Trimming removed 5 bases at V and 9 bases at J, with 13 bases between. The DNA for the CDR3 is TGTGCCAGTAGTCCCTCAGCGGGCCGGGAGCTGTTTTTT. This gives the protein CASSPSAGRELFF.

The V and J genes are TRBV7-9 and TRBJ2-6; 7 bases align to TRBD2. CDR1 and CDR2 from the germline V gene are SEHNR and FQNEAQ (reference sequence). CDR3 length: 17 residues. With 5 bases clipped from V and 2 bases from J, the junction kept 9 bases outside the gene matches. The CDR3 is CASSPSRGGAGANVLTF. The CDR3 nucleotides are TGTGCCAGCAGCCCCTCACGTGGGGGGGCTGGGGCCAACGTCCTGACTTTC.

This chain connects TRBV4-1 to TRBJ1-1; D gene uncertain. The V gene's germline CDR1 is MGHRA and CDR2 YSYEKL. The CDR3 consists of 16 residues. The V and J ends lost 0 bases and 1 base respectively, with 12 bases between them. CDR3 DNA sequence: TGCGCCAGCAGCCAAGAAAAGGCACAGCCGAACACTGAAGCTTTCTTT. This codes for CASSQEKAQPNTEAFF.

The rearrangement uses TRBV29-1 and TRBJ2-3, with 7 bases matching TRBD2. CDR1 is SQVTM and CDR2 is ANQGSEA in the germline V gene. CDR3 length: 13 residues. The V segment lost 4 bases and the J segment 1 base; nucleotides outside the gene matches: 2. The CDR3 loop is CSVGSGGTDTQYF. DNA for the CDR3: TGCAGCGTTGGAAGCGGGGGCACAGATACGCAGTATTTT.

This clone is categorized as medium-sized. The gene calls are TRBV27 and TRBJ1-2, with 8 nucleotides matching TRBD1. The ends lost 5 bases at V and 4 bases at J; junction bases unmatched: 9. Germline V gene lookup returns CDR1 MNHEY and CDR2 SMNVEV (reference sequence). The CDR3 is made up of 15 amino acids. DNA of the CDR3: TGTGCCAGCAGTCCTACCTCCGGACAGGGCTATGGCTACACCTTC. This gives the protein CASSPTSGQGYGYTF.

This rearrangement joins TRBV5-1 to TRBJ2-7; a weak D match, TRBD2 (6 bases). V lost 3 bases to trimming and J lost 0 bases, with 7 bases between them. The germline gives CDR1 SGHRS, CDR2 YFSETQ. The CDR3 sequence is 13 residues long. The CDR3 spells CASSSDYSYEQYF. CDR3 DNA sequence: TGCGCCAGCAGCTCGGACTACTCCTACGAGCAGTACTTC.

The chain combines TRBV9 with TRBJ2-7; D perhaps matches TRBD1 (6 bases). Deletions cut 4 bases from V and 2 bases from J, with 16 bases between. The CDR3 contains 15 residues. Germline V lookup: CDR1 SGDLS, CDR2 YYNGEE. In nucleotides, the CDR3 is TGTGCCAGCAGCTTTGGGGACATCTCTCCCTACGAGCAGTACTTC. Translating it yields CASSFGDISPYEQYF.

CDR3 region: CASSTTGGDPAFF. DNA for the CDR3: TGTGCCAGCAGCACAACCGGGGGGGATCCCGCGTTCTTC. The gene calls are TRBV9 and TRBJ2-1, with 8 bases aligning to TRBD2. CDR1 SGDLS and CDR2 YYNGEE come from the germline V gene. The CDR3 runs to 13 residues. V shed 4 bases and J 15 bases; nucleotides not matched to a gene: 12.

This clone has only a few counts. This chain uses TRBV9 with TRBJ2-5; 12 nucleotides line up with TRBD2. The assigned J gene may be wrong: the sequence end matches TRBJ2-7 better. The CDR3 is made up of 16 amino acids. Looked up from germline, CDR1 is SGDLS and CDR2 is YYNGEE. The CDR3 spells CASSAEGASGRDEQYF. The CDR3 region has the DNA TGTGCCAGCAGCGCGGAGGGGGCTAGCGGGAGGGACGAGCAGTACTTC.

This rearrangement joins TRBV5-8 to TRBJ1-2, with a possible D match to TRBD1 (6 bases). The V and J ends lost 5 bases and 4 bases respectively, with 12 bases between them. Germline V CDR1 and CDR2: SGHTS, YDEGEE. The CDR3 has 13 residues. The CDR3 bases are TGTGCCAGCAGTCCGGGACACTTCTATGGCTACACCTTC. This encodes CASSPGHFYGYTF.